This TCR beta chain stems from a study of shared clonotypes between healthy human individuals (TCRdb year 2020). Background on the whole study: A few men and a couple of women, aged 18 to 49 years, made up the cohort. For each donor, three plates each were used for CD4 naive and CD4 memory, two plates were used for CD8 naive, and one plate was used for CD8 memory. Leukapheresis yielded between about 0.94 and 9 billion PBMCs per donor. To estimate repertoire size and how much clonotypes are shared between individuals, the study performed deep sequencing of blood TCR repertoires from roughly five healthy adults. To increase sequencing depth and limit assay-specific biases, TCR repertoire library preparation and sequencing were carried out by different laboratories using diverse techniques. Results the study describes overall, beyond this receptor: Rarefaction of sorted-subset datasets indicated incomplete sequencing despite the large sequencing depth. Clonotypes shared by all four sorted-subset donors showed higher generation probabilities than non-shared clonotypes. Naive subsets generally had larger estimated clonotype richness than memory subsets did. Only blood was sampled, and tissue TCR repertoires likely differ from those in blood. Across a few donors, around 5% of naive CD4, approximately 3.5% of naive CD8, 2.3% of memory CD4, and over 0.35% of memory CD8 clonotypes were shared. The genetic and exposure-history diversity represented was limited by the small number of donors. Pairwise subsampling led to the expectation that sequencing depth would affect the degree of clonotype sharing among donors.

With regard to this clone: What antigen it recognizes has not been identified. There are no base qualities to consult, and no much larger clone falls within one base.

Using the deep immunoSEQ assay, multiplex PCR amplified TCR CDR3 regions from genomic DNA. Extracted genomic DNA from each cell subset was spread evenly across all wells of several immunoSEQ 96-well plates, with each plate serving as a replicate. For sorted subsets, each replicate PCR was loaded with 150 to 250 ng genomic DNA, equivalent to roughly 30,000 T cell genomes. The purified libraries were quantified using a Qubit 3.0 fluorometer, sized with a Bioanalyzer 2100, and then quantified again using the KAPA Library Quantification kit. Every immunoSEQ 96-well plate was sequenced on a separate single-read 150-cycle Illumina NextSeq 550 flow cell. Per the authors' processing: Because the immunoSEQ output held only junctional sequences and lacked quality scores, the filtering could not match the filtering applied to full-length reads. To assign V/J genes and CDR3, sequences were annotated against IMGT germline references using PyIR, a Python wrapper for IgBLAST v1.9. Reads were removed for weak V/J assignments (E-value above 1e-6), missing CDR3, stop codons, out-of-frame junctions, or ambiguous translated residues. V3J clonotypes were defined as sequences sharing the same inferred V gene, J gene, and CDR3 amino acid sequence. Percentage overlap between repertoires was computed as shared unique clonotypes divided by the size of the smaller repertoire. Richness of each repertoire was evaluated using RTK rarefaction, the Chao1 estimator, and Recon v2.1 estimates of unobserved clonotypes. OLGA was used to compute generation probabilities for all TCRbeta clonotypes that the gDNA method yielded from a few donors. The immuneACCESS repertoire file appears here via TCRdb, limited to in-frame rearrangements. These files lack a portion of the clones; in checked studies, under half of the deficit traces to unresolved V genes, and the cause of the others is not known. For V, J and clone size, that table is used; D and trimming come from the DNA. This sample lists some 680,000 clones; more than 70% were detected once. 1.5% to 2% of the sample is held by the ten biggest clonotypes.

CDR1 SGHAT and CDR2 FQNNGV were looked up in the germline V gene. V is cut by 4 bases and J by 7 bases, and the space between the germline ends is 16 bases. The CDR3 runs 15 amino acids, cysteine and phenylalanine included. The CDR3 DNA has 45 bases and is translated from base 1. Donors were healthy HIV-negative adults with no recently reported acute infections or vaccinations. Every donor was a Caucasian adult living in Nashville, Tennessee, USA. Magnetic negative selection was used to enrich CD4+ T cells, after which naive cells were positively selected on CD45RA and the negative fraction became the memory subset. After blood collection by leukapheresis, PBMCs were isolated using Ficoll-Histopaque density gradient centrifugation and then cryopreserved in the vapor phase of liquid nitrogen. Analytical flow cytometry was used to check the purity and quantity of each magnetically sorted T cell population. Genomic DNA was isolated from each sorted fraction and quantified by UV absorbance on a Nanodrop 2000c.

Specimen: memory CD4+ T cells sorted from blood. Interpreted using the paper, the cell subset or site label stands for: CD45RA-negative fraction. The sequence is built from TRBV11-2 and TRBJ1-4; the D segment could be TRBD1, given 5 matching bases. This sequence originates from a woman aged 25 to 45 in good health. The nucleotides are TGTGCCAGCAGCTGGGGGAGGGCAGACCCTGAAAAACTGTTTTTT. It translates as CASSWGRADPEKLFF.